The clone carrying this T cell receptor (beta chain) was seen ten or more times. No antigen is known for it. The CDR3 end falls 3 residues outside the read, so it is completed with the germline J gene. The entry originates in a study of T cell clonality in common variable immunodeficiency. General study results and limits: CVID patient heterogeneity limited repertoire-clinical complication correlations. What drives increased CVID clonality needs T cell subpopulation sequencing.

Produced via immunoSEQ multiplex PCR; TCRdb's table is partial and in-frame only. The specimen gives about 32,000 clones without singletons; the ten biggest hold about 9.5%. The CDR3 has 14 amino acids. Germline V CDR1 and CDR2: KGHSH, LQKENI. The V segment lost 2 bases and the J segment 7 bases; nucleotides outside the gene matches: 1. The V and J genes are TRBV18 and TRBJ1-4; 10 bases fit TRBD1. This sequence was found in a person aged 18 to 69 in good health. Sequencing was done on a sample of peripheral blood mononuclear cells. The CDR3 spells CASSPGDRGEKLFF. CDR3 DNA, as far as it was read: TGTGCCAGCTCACCAGGGGACAGGGGTGAAAAA.